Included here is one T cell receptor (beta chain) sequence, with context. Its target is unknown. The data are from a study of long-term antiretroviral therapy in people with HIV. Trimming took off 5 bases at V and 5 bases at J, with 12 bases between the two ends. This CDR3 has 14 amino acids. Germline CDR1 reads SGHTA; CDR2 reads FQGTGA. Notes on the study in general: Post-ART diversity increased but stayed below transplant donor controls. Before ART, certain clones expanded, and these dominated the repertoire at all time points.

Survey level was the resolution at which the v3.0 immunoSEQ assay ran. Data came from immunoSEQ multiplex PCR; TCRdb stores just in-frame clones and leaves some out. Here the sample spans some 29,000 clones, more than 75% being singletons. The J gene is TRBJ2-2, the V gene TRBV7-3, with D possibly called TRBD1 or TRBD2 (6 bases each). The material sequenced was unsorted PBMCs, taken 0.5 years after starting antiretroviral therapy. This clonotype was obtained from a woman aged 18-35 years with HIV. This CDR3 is CASSNGGWTGELFF. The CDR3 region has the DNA TGTGCCAGCAGCAACGGGGGCTGGACCGGGGAGCTGTTTTTT.